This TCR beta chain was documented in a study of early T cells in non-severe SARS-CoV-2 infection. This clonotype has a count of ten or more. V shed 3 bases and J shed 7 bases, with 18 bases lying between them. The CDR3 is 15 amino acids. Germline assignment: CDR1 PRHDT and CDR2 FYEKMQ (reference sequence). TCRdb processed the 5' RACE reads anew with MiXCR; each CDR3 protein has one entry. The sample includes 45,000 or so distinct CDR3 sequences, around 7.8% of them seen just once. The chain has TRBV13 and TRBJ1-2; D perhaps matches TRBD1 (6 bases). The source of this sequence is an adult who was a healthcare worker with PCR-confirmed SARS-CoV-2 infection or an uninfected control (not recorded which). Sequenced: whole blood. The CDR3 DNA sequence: TGTGCCAGCAGCTTCCGGGACATGGAGCAATTTGGCTACACCTTC. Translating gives CASSFRDMEQFGYTF.